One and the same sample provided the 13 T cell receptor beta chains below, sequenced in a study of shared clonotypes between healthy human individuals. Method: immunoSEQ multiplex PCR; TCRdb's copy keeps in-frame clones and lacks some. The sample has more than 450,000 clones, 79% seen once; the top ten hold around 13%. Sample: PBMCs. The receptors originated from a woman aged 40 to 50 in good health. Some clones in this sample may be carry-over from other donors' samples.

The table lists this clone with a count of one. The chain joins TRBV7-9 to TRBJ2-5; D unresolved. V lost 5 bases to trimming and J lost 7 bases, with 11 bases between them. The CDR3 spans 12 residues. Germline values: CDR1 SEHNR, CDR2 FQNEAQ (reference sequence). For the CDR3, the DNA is TGTGCCAGCAGCCCAGCAATCAGGACCCAGTACTTC. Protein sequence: CASSPAIRTQYF.

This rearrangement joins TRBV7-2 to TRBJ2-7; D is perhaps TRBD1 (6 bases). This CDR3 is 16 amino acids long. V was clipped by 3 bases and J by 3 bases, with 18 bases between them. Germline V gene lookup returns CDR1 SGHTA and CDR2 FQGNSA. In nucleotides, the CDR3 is TGTGCCAGCAGCTTCCTTACAGGGACACGTCACTACGAGCAGTACTTC. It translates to CASSFLTGTRHYEQYF.

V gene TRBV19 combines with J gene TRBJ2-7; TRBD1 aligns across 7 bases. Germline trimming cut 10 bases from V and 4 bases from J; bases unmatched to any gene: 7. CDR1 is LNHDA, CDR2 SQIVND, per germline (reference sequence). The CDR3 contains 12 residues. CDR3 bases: TGTGCCACCCGACAGGGAAGGTACGAGCAGTACTTC. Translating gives CATRQGRYEQYF.

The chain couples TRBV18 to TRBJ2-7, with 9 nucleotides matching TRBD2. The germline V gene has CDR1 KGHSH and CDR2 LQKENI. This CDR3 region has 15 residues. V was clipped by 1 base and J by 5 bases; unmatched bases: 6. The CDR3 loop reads CASSPRREGLDEQYF. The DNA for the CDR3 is TGTGCCAGCTCACCACGGCGGGAGGGCTTGGACGAGCAGTACTTC.

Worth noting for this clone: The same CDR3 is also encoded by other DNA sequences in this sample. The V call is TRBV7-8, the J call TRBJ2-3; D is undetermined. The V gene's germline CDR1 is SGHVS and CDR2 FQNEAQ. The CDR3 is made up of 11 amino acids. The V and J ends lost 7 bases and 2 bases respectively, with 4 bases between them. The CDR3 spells CASTSTDTQYF. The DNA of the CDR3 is TGTGCCAGCACGTCCACAGATACGCAGTATTTT.

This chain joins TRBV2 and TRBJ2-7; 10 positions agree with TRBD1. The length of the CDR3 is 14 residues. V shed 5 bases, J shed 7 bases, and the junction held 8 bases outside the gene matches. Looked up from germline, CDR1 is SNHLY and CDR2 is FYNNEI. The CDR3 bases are TGTGCCAGCAGTCTCGACAGGGGGCTCGGGGAGCAGTACTTC. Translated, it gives CASSLDRGLGEQYF.

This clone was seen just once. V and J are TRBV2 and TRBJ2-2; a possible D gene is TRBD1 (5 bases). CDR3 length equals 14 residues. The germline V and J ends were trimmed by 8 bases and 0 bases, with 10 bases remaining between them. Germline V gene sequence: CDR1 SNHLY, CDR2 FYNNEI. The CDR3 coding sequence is TGTGCCAGCGCTGACAGCGCGAACACCGGGGAGCTGTTTTTT. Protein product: CASADSANTGELFF.

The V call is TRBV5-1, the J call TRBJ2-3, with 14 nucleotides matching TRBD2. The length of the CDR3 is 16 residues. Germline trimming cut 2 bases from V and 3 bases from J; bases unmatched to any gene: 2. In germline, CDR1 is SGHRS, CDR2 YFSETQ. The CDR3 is CASSFGTSGRTDTQYF. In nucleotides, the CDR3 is TGCGCCAGCAGCTTCGGGACTAGCGGGAGAACAGATACGCAGTATTTT.

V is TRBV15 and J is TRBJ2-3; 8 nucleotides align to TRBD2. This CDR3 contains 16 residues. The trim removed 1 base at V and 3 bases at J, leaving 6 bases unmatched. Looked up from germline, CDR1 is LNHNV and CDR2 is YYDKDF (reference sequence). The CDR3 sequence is CATSRAGTRGTDTQYF. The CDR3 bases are TGTGCCACCAGCAGAGCTGGGACTAGGGGGACAGATACGCAGTATTTT. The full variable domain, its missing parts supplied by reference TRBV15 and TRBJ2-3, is DAMVIQNPRYQVTQFGKPVTLSCSQTLNHNVMYWYQQKSSQAPKLLFHYYDKDFNNEADTPDNFQSRRPNTSFCFLDIRSPGLGDTAMYLCATSRAGTRGTDTQYFGPGTRLTVL.

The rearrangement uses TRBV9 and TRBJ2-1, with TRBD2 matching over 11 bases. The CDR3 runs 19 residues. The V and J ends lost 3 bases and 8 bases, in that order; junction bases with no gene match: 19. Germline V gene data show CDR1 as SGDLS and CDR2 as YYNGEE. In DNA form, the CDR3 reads TGTGCCAGCAGCGGACGTCAAGAAACCGGGACTAGCGGAGTCCATGAGCAGTTCTTC. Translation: CASSGRQETGTSGVHEQFF.

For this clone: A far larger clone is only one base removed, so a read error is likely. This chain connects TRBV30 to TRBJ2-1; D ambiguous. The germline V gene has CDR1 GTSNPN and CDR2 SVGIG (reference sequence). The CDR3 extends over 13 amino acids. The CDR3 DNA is TGTGCCTGGATGTTTACGAGCTACAATGGGCAGTTCTTC. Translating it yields CAWMFTSYNGQFF.

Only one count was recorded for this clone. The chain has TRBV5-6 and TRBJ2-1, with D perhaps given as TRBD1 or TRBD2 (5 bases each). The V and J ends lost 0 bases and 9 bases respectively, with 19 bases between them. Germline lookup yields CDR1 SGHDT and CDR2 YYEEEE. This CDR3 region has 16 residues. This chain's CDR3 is CASSLAPGPSGGEQFF. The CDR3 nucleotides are TGTGCCAGCAGCTTGGCGCCGGGGCCCTCTGGGGGTGAGCAGTTCTTC.

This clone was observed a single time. The CDR3 sequence is CASSATDAEAETQHF. The CDR3 region has the DNA TGTGCCAGCAGCGCCACAGATGCAGAGGCTGAGACCCAGCATTTT. The J gene is TRBJ1-5, the V gene TRBV9; D is ambiguous. Germline CDR1 is SGDLS and CDR2 is YYNGEE. V dropped 3 bases and J dropped 11 bases, with 21 bases sitting between them. The CDR3 consists of 15 residues. Full variable domain (missing parts from reference TRBV9 and TRBJ1-5): DSGVTQTPKHLITATGQRVTLRCSPRSGDLSVYWYQQSLDQGLQFLIQYYNGEERAKGNILERFSAQQFPDLHSELNLSSLELGDSALYFCASSATDAEAETQHFGDGTRLSIL.